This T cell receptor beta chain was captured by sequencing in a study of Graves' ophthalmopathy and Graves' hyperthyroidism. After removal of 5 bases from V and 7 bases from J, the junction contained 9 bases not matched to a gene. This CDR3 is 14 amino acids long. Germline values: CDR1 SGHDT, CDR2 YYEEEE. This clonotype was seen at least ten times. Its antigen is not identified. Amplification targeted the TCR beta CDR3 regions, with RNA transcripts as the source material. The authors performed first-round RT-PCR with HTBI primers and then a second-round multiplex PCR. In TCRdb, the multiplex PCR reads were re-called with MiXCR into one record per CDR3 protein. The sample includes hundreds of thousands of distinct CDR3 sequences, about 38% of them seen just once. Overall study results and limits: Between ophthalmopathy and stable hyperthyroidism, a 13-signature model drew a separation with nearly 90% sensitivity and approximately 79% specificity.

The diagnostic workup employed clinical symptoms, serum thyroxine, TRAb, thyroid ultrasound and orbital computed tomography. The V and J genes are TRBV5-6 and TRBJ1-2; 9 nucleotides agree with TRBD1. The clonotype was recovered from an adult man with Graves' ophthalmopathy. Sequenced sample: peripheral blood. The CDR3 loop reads CASRKAGTGFGYTF. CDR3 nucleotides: TGTGCCAGCAGGAAAGCCGGGACAGGGTTTGGCTACACCTTC.